The sequence of this TCR beta chain was determined in a study of shared clonotypes between healthy human individuals. Partitioning of CD4+ cells yielded a CD45RA+ naive subset and a CD45RA-negative memory subset. The assay was immunoSEQ multiplex PCR, and TCRdb's table has in-frame clones only and misses some. In the table there are roughly 2.5 million clones, roughly nine tenths of which are singletons. Trimming pared 1 base from V and 0 bases from J, leaving 7 bases between. The CDR3 runs 14 residues. CDR1 is ENHRY and CDR2 is SYGVKD in the germline V gene. The chain uses TRBV10-3 and TRBJ2-7; TRBD2 might be the D (5 bases). The sequence derives from a man aged 18 to 30 in good health. Sequencing input: naive CD4+ T cells sorted from blood. This sample's subset: CD45RA+ positively selected. CDR3 coding DNA: TGTGCCATCAGTGAGTTAGGAGGCTCCTACGAGCAGTACTTC. Its translation is CAISELGGSYEQYF.